This T cell receptor (beta chain) was sequenced in a study of cytotoxic CD8 clonotypes in ibrutinib-treated CLL. About the study: Once patients had received a median 12 months of treatment, range 6 to 36, response samples were obtained.

Generated by immunoSEQ multiplex PCR, the TCRdb table keeps only in-frame clones and is missing some. In the table there are tens of thousands of clones, approximately 57% of which are singletons. Study-wide results and caveats: Sampling schedules were unmatched across sustained-remission and progressing patients. T-cell clonality at baseline went above that of age-matched healthy donors and rose and fell with circulating CD8+ T-cell counts. Under treatment, the uncommon public clonotypes either contracted or remained stable.

For this clone: What it recognizes is unknown.

From germline, CDR1 is MNHNS and CDR2 SASEGT. V shed 4 bases and J shed 3 bases, with 9 bases lying between them. The CDR3 loop spans 13 amino acids. This material consisted of PBMCs, taken after 12 months of ibrutinib treatment. This sequence joins TRBV6-1 and TRBJ1-2, with TRBD1 as a possible D gene (5 bases). This receptor was taken from a human donor with chronic lymphocytic leukemia. The CDR3 loop reads CASSAVGDYGYTF. The CDR3 bases are TGTGCCAGCAGTGCGGTGGGGGACTATGGCTACACCTTC.